A single sample gave rise to the 3 T cell receptor beta chains below, sequenced in a study of blood T cell repertoires in COVID-19. Clones were read by immunoSEQ multiplex PCR, and TCRdb kept only the in-frame ones, dropping some. The sample includes under 200,000 clones, under 90% seen only once; the top ten take about 14%. Sequenced sample: peripheral blood. These receptor sequences come from a woman aged 70-85 years with COVID-19, enrolled during active disease.

J is TRBJ1-2 and V is TRBV5-6; tentative D call: TRBD1 (6 bases). V was shortened by 5 bases and J by 1 base, with 12 bases between the two germline ends. This CDR3 is 14 amino acids long. Germline values: CDR1 SGHDT, CDR2 YYEEEE. CDR3 loop: CASRRQGFNYGYTF. Written as DNA, the CDR3 is TGTGCCAGCAGACGGCAGGGGTTTAACTATGGCTACACCTTC.

The gene calls are TRBV28 and TRBJ1-6; D is undetermined. Trimming left V 6 bases short and J 8 bases short, with 14 bases between. Germline CDR1 is MDHEN and CDR2 is SYDVKM. This CDR3 spans 14 amino acids. CDR3 amino acids: CASRPGVPHSPLHF. In DNA, the CDR3 is TGTGCCAGCAGACCGGGAGTACCCCATTCACCCCTCCACTTT.

The CDR3 DNA sequence: TGCAGCGTTGAGTTGCTAGCGGGACAAGAGACCCAGTACTTC. Protein sequence: CSVELLAGQETQYF. This chain joins TRBV29-1 and TRBJ2-5; TRBD2 matches at 9 bases. The CDR3 runs to 14 residues. From germline, CDR1 is SQVTM and CDR2 ANQGSEA. With V trimmed by 3 bases and J by 2 bases, 4 bases remained unmatched.